Listed here are 27 T cell receptor beta chains from one sample, sequenced in a study of T cell clusters in autoimmune cytopenias. TRB was amplified from approximately 250 ng of peripheral blood genomic DNA per sample. TRB was amplified by touch-down multiplex PCR, primer pools A and B combined. TCRdb re-called the multiplex PCR reads; every CDR3 protein appears as one record, without DNA. Here the sample table reports more than 5,500 distinct CDR3 sequences. This sample also belongs to another study, concerning T cell repertoires in aging, cancer and after chemotherapy.

The material sequenced was peripheral blood. The source is a human donor in good health.

The V and J genes are TRBV19 and TRBJ2-5; TCRdb selects TRBD2, and the lack of DNA leaves this call unchecked. This CDR3 contains 19 residues. CDR1 and CDR2 from the germline V gene are LNHDA and SQIVND (reference sequence). This chain's CDR3 is CASSINPKRGGLPQETQYF.

The chain links TRBV5-1 to TRBJ2-2; TCRdb's D call of TRBD1 is untestable without DNA. The CDR3 loop spans 17 amino acids. The germline V gene has CDR1 SGHRS and CDR2 YFSETQ. CDR3 in amino acids: CASSFRLRTGGTGELFF. The full variable domain, rest sourced from reference TRBV5-1 and TRBJ2-2, is KAGVTQTPRYLIKTRGQQVTLSCSPISGHRSVSWYQQTPGQGLQFLFEYFSETQRNKGNFPGRFSGRQFSNSRSEMNVSTLELGDSALYLCASSFRLRTGGTGELFFGEGSRLTVL.

The V and J genes are TRBV19 and TRBJ1-3; TCRdb returns TRBD1, unconfirmable since there is no DNA. The CDR3 has 13 amino acids. The V gene's germline CDR1 is LNHDA and CDR2 SQIVND (reference sequence). CDR3 region: CASSATGTNTIYF.

The V and J genes are TRBV5-4 and TRBJ2-1; checking the TCRdb D call of TRBD2 is not possible without DNA. The germline V gene encodes CDR1 SGHNT and CDR2 YYREEE (reference sequence). This CDR3 contains 15 residues. Here the CDR3 reads CASSLGTSGVHEQFF.

Considering frequency, this clonotype is medium-sized. This chain connects TRBV5-5 to TRBJ2-1; the TRBD1 assignment by TCRdb is unverifiable without DNA. Looked up from germline, CDR1 is SGHKS and CDR2 is YYEKEE (reference sequence). The CDR3 runs to 15 residues. The CDR3 protein is CASTLSRTNVYEQFF.

J is TRBJ2-5 and V is TRBV20-1; the TCRdb D gene call, TRBD1, has no DNA to confirm it. The CDR3 length is 15 residues. CDR1 is DFQATT and CDR2 is SNEGSKA in the germline V gene (reference sequence). The CDR3 here is CSARDLGTGRETQYF.

This sequence joins TRBV4-3 and TRBJ1-1; TCRdb returns TRBD1, unconfirmable since there is no DNA. Germline V gives CDR1 LGHNA, CDR2 YSLEER. This CDR3 is 15 amino acids long. This CDR3 is CASSQEGSGWQEAFF.

The V gene is TRBV7-2, the J gene TRBJ1-6; TCRdb names TRBD1, which stays unverified in the absence of DNA. The germline V gene has CDR1 SGHTA and CDR2 FQGNSA. The CDR3 sequence is 15 residues long. The CDR3: CASSLVWRGGSPLHF.

V usage is TRBV5-1 and J usage is TRBJ1-5; the D call of TRBD1 rests on TCRdb alone, since no DNA is present to check it. The CDR3 is 15 residues long. Germline V CDR1 and CDR2: SGHRS, YFSETQ. CDR3 residues: CASSFGTDSNQPQHF.

The chain employs TRBV12-3 or TRBV12-4 and TRBJ2-7; the D call of TRBD1 rests on TCRdb alone, since no DNA is present to check it. The CDR3 consists of 13 residues. The CDR3 sequence is CASSWTGRYEQYF.

Its frequency marks this clonotype as medium-sized. The chain joins TRBV5-4 to TRBJ2-7. The germline CDR1 and CDR2 sequences are SGHNT and YYREEE (reference sequence). The CDR3 is made up of 14 amino acids. CDR3 in amino acids: CASSSDSIFYEQYF. The whole variable domain, filled in from reference TRBV5-4 and TRBJ2-7, reads ETGVTQSPTHLIKTRGQQVTLRCSSQSGHNTVSWYQQALGQGPQFIFQYYREEENGRGNFPPRFSGLQFPNYSSELNVNALELDDSALYLCASSSDSIFYEQYFGPGTRLTVT.

The V call is TRBV5-1, the J call TRBJ2-1; checking the TCRdb D call of TRBD1 is not possible without DNA. The CDR3 is 14 amino acids. CDR1 SGHRS and CDR2 YFSETQ come from the germline V gene. The CDR3 reads CASSWGTGNNEQFF.

The rearrangement links TRBV14 to TRBJ2-5; TCRdb selects TRBD2, and the lack of DNA leaves this call unchecked. The CDR3 is made up of 17 amino acids. Germline assignment: CDR1 SGHDN and CDR2 FVKESK. CDR3 amino acids: CASSRDHGLAGGETQYF.

Its frequency marks this clonotype as medium-sized. This chain's CDR3 is CASSTSVRGSYNSPLHF. The chain couples TRBV19 to TRBJ1-6. CDR3 length: 17 amino acids. CDR1 and CDR2 from the germline V gene are LNHDA and SQIVND (reference sequence).

The gene calls are TRBV12-3 or TRBV12-4 and TRBJ1-4; as DNA is missing, the TRBD1 call by TCRdb cannot be tested. CDR3 size: 15 residues. CDR3 amino acids: CASSLIGQGGEKLFF.

The V gene is TRBV20-1, the J gene TRBJ2-5; there is no DNA to check the TCRdb D call of TRBD1. From germline, CDR1 is DFQATT and CDR2 SNEGSKA (reference sequence). The CDR3 length is 15 residues. CDR3 loop: CSAHGQGASWETQYF.

The rearrangement links TRBV7-9 to TRBJ1-2; no DNA is available, so the TRBD1 call from TCRdb remains unchecked. The V gene's germline CDR1 is SEHNR and CDR2 FQNEAQ (reference sequence). The CDR3 extends over 13 amino acids. The CDR3 loop is CASNYQGAGGYTF.

In terms of frequency, this clonotype is medium-sized (0.01 to 0.1%). The rearrangement uses TRBV5-1 and TRBJ2-1; TCRdb's D gene call, TRBD2, goes unchecked for lack of DNA. Germline V gene sequence: CDR1 SGHRS, CDR2 YFSETQ. CDR3 length: 16 amino acids. The CDR3 sequence is CASSLEALAAYNEQFF.

J is TRBJ2-4 and V is TRBV7-2; TCRdb indicates TRBD1, and absent DNA this call remains unverified. The germline gives CDR1 SGHTA, CDR2 FQGNSA. This CDR3 contains 14 residues. The CDR3 sequence: CASNPGQGGDIQYF.

Frequency places this clonotype as medium-sized. The rearrangement links TRBV19 to TRBJ2-7; the TRBD1 assignment by TCRdb is unverifiable without DNA. CDR1 and CDR2 (germline): LNHDA, SQIVND (reference sequence). The CDR3 is 15 residues long. The CDR3 region is CASSIQGQGTYEQYF. Filled out from reference TRBV19 and TRBJ2-7, the complete variable domain reads DGGITQSPKYLFRKEGQNVTLSCEQNLNHDAMYWYRQDPGQGLRLIYYSQIVNDFQKGDIAEGYSVSREKKESFPLTVTSAQKNPTAFYLCASSIQGQGTYEQYFGPGTRLTVT.

This clonotype is medium-sized (0.01 to 0.1%) by frequency. This chain connects TRBV24-1 to TRBJ2-7; the D call from TCRdb, TRBD1, cannot be confirmed without DNA. The CDR3 consists of 17 residues. The V gene's germline CDR1 is KGHDR and CDR2 SFDVKD. This CDR3 reads CATSDGTGGARSYEQYF.

The chain combines TRBV7-2 with TRBJ2-7. CDR1 is SGHTA, CDR2 FQGNSA, per germline. CDR3 length: 12 amino acids. The CDR3 region is CASSSLGDEQYF.

The rearrangement uses TRBV20-1 and TRBJ2-1; absent DNA, TCRdb's TRBD2 call cannot be checked. The CDR3 is made up of 16 amino acids. Per germline, CDR1 DFQATT and CDR2 SNEGSKA (reference sequence). This CDR3 reads CSARAPGLAGGNEQFF.

This clonotype ranks as medium-sized (0.01 to 0.1%) in terms of frequency. The genes are TRBV29-1 and TRBJ1-2; TCRdb proposes TRBD1, but this gene call is untestable without DNA. The CDR3 sequence is 13 residues long. Germline V gene sequence: CDR1 SQVTM, CDR2 ANQGSEA. The CDR3 sequence is CSVGTGPYYGYTF.

V and J are TRBV19 and TRBJ1-5; TCRdb indicates TRBD1, and absent DNA this call remains unverified. Per the germline V gene, CDR1 is LNHDA and CDR2 is SQIVND (reference sequence). The CDR3 consists of 16 residues. CDR3 amino acids: CASTHTGTASNQPQHF.

This chain connects TRBV30 to TRBJ1-4; without DNA, the TCRdb call of TRBD1 cannot be checked. Germline CDR1 and CDR2: GTSNPN and SVGIG (reference sequence). This CDR3 is 13 amino acids long. CDR3: CAWSGDRGEKLFF.

This sequence joins TRBV20-1 and TRBJ2-5; with no DNA, the TCRdb D assignment of TRBD1 cannot be verified. The CDR3 length is 13 residues. In germline, CDR1 is DFQATT, CDR2 SNEGSKA (reference sequence). The CDR3 spells CSAPTRGGHPQYF.